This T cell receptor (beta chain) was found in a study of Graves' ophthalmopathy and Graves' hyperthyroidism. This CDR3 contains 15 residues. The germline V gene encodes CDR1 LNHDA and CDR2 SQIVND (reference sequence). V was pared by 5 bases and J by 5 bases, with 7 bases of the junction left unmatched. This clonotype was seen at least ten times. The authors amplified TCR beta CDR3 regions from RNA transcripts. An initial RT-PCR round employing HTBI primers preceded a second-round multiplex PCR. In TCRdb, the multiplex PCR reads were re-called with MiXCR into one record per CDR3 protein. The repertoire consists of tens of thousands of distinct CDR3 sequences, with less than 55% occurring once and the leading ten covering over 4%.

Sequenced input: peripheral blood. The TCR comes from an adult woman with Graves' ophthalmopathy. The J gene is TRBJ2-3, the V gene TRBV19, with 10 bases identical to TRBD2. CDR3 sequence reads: CASSPLAGVRDTQYF. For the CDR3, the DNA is TGTGCCAGTAGTCCCCTAGCGGGAGTTAGAGATACGCAGTATTTT.